These 14 T cell receptor beta chains originate from one sample sequenced in a study of cytomegalovirus exposure and HLA in healthy donors (dated by TCRdb to 2015 to 2018). The receptor library was made with the immunoSEQ multiplex PCR assay. Not all clones reach the TCRdb copy of this immuneACCESS table, which keeps in-frame sequences only. Checked studies attribute under half of the gap to unresolved V genes and leave the rest unexplained. Across this sample there are 150,000 or so clones, with 80% to 90% seen only once. 1% to 1.5% of the sample is in the top ten clones. Specimen: PBMCs. The receptors originated from a woman in her late teens or twenties in good health and CMV-seronegative.

The gene calls are TRBV6-1 and TRBJ2-7; D is possibly TRBD1 (6 bases). V lost 11 bases, J lost 5 bases, and 25 bases lay in between. CDR1 is MNHNS, CDR2 SASEGT, per germline. CDR3 length: 15 amino acids. This CDR3 reads CASRVPSQGPDEQYF. CDR3 coding DNA: TGTGCCTCCAGGGTGCCCTCACAGGGTCCGGACGAGCAGTACTTC.

The J gene is TRBJ1-5, the V gene TRBV19; 7 nucleotides align to TRBD1. The V and J ends lost 2 bases and 0 bases, in that order; junction bases with no gene match: 1. The germline V gene has CDR1 LNHDA and CDR2 SQIVND (reference sequence). The CDR3 has 15 amino acids. The CDR3 region is CASSIWDSSNQPQHF. In DNA form, the CDR3 reads TGTGCCAGTAGTATATGGGACAGTAGCAATCAGCCCCAGCATTTT.

The chain carries TRBV5-1 and TRBJ2-2; tentative D call: TRBD1 (5 bases). This CDR3 comprises 16 residues. Per germline, CDR1 SGHRS and CDR2 YFSETQ. V was trimmed by 4 bases and J by 0 bases, leaving 13 bases between them. The CDR3 loop is CASSPVQVSNTGELFF. In DNA, the CDR3 is TGCGCCAGCAGCCCGGTACAGGTATCGAACACCGGGGAGCTGTTTTTT.

The chain combines TRBV7-3 with TRBJ2-1, with D possibly matching TRBD2 (6 bases). V shed 5 bases and J shed 3 bases, with 14 bases lying between them. The germline V gene has CDR1 SGHTA and CDR2 FQGTGA. The CDR3 is made up of 15 amino acids. Written as DNA, the CDR3 is TGTGCCAGCAGCGCAGGACTAAGCGGCTACAATGAGCAGTTCTTC. This gives the protein CASSAGLSGYNEQFF. The full variable domain, in which reference TRBV7-3 and TRBJ2-1 provide the parts outside the CDR3, is GAGVSQTPSNKVTEKGKYVELRCDPISGHTALYWYRQSLGQGPEFLIYFQGTGAADDSGLPNDRFFAVRPEGSVSTLKIQRTERGDSAVYLCASSAGLSGYNEQFFGPGTRLTVL.

The V and J genes are TRBV14 and TRBJ2-7; 9 positions match TRBD1. The V and J ends lost 5 bases and 6 bases, in that order; junction bases with no gene match: 8. CDR3 size: 14 residues. CDR1 is SGHDN, CDR2 FVKESK, per germline. The CDR3 loop is CASSGPGQGGEQYF. Written as DNA, the CDR3 is TGTGCCAGCAGCGGGCCGGGACAGGGAGGCGAGCAGTACTTC.

This clone was counted only a few times. This sequence joins TRBV13 and TRBJ1-2; D gene uncertain. Looked up from germline, CDR1 is PRHDT and CDR2 is FYEKMQ (reference sequence). V was pared by 0 bases and J by 7 bases, with 6 bases between. CDR3 length: 12 residues. CDR3 in DNA: TGTGCCAGCAGCTTAGGCCGGGGTGGCTACACCTTC. It yields the protein CASSLGRGGYTF.

This clone was counted once. This chain uses TRBV29-1 with TRBJ1-2, with TRBD1 as a possible D gene (5 bases). Germline loops: CDR1 SQVTM, CDR2 ANQGSEA. The CDR3 is made up of 12 amino acids. Trimming stripped 2 bases from V and 5 bases from J, with 9 bases between. CDR3 in DNA: TGCAGCGTTGAACCAGGGTGGTATGGCTACACCTTC. Amino acid sequence: CSVEPGWYGYTF.

The rearrangement joins TRBV5-1 to TRBJ1-2; 9 bases are shared with TRBD1. J lost 7 bases, V lost 4 bases, and 11 bases had no gene match. The length of the CDR3 is 15 residues. Germline values: CDR1 SGHRS, CDR2 YFSETQ. The CDR3 here is CASSGGQGTSFGYTF. The DNA for the CDR3 is TGCGCCAGCAGCGGAGGACAGGGGACTTCTTTTGGCTACACCTTC. Supplemented by reference TRBV5-1 and TRBJ1-2, the full variable domain reads KAGVTQTPRYLIKTRGQQVTLSCSPISGHRSVSWYQQTPGQGLQFLFEYFSETQRNKGNFPGRFSGRQFSNSRSEMNVSTLELGDSALYLCASSGGQGTSFGYTFGSGTRLTVV.

The chain is built from TRBV5-1 and TRBJ2-1; D is possibly TRBD1 (5 bases). V lost 4 bases to trimming and J lost 7 bases, with 9 bases between them. Germline loops: CDR1 SGHRS, CDR2 YFSETQ. This CDR3 contains 12 residues. The CDR3 is CASSGARNEQFF. The CDR3 DNA is TGCGCCAGCAGCGGGGCGAGGAATGAGCAGTTCTTC.

This clone was detected only a few times. The chain recombines TRBV5-1 with TRBJ1-2; no clear D. This CDR3 has 13 residues. V shed 0 bases and J shed 5 bases, with 8 bases lying between them. The V gene's germline CDR1 is SGHRS and CDR2 YFSETQ. CDR3: CASSLGPGYGYTF. The CDR3 DNA follows: TGCGCCAGCAGCTTGGGCCCCGGGTATGGCTACACCTTC.

The CDR3, as DNA: TGTGCCAGCAGCTCCCTGGGGCTATCTAATGAAAAACTGTTTTTT. Translating it yields CASSSLGLSNEKLFF. The rearrangement links TRBV7-8 to TRBJ1-4, with D maybe TRBD1 (5 bases). Germline loops: CDR1 SGHVS, CDR2 FQNEAQ. The CDR3 has 15 amino acids. Between the trimmed V and J ends, which lost 4 bases and 3 bases, there was a span of 12 bases.

This chain uses TRBV5-4 with TRBJ2-1; 7 bases align to TRBD1. Looked up from germline, CDR1 is SGHNT and CDR2 is YYREEE (reference sequence). V was clipped by 4 bases and J by 1 base; unmatched bases: 14. The CDR3 length is 18 residues. CDR3 bases: TGTGCCAGCAGCCCCGAGGGGGCTAGCTCTAGATCCTACAATGAGCAGTTCTTC. Protein: CASSPEGASSRSYNEQFF.

This chain uses TRBV6-1 with TRBJ2-6; weak D call: TRBD1 (5 bases). Germline V lookup: CDR1 MNHNS, CDR2 SASEGT. Trimming stripped 3 bases from V and 9 bases from J, with 15 bases between. This CDR3 has 15 residues. The CDR3 region is CASSELHSRDNVLTF. The DNA for the CDR3 is TGTGCCAGCAGTGAGTTACACTCCAGGGACAACGTCCTGACTTTC.

The rearrangement uses TRBV6-5 and TRBJ2-5; D gene ambiguous. From germline, CDR1 is MNHEY and CDR2 SVGAGI. This CDR3 is built from 15 residues. V lost 4 bases to trimming and J lost 0 bases, with 12 bases between them. Written as DNA, the CDR3 is TGTGCCAGCAGTTGGAACGACCGGGACCAAGAGACCCAGTACTTC. Protein product: CASSWNDRDQETQYF.